A selection of T cell receptor beta chains follows, all from one sample in a study of response to subunit inactivated influenza vaccine. TCRdb redid the calling of the RT-PCR reads with MiXCR, one entry per CDR3 protein. This table has around 480,000 distinct CDR3 sequences, 15% to 20% appearing once. This specimen consisted of CD4+ T cells sorted from PBMCs, obtained about 24 months after vaccination. Receptors originate from a man aged 50 to 75 who received an inactivated influenza vaccine. CDR3s include the opening cysteine and the closing phenylalanine or tryptophan. The D gene is left open where the match is weak. For some rows the clone size is stated as once, few or many, or as a class when expanded; others skip it.

DNA | CDR3 | J | V | D | size
TGTGCCAGCAGAAACCCCGGGACTGGCACAGATACGCAGTATTTT | CASRNPGTGTDTQYF | TRBJ2-3 | TRBV6-1 | NA | NA
TGCGCCAGCAGCAAGGGACAAGCCGTAGAGACCCAGTACTTC | CASSKGQAVETQYF | TRBJ2-5 | TRBV5-1 | NA | few
TGTGCCAGCAGGCGGACAGGGGGTGGCAATCAGCCCCAGCATTTT | CASRRTGGGNQPQHF | TRBJ1-5 | TRBV6-1 | TRBD1 | few
TGTGCCAGCAAAGCGACTAGCGGGGTCACAGATACGCAGTATTTT | CASKATSGVTDTQYF | TRBJ2-3 | TRBV10-3 | TRBD2 | few
TGCAGTGCTACGGGCGTTCGGCGGGACCAAGAGACCCAGTACTTC | CSATGVRRDQETQYF | TRBJ2-5 | TRBV20-1 | NA | NA
TGCAGCGGGACGGGACTCGGCTCGGGTACGCAGTATTTT | CSGTGLGSGTQYF | TRBJ2-3 | TRBV29-1 | NA | few
TGTGCCAGCCGGGTCGCCGGAGCATATGGCTACACCTTC | CASRVAGAYGYTF | TRBJ1-2 | TRBV6-1 | NA | few
TGCAGTGCTCTACACCGACGGACAGGGATTTCAGATACGCAGTATTTT | CSALHRRTGISDTQYF | TRBJ2-3 | TRBV20-1 | TRBD1 | many
TGTGCCAGCAGTGTGGGACAGCTCGTCTCTGGAAACACCATATATTTT | CASSVGQLVSGNTIYF | TRBJ1-3 | TRBV12-3/TRBV12-4 | TRBD1 | few
TGTGCCAGCAGATTAACAGGAGTTAATGAAAAACTGTTTTTT | CASRLTGVNEKLFF | TRBJ1-4 | TRBV28 | NA | many
TGCAGTGCTAGAGATCAGCGACAGGGGCCCTTATCTGGGGCCAACGTCCTGACTTTC | CSARDQRQGPLSGANVLTF | TRBJ2-6 | TRBV20-1 | TRBD1 | NA
TGTGCCAGCAGTTTATCCCAGCCGACTGGAAATTCACCCCTCCACTTT | CASSLSQPTGNSPLHF | TRBJ1-6 | TRBV27 | NA | NA
TGTGCCAGCGGGACATTCAACAATGAGCAGTTCTTC | CASGTFNNEQFF | TRBJ2-1 | TRBV9 | NA | few
TGCAGCGTTGGAGGCAGCTTGAACACTGAAGCTTTCTTT | CSVGGSLNTEAFF | TRBJ1-1 | TRBV29-1 | NA | NA
TGTGCCAGCAGTTTTGACAGGTGGATCAACGAGCAGTACTTC | CASSFDRWINEQYF | TRBJ2-7 | TRBV27 | NA | NA
TGCAGTGCAGGTGGGGACAGGGGTTACGAGCAGTACTTC | CSAGGDRGYEQYF | TRBJ2-7 | TRBV20-1 | TRBD1 | NA
TGTGCCTGGAGTGACTTGCCCTGGGTGAACACCGGGGAGCTGTTTTTT | CAWSDLPWVNTGELFF | TRBJ2-2 | TRBV30 | NA | few
TGTGCCAGCAGCGGCCGGGACCGCTACGAGCAGTACTTC | CASSGRDRYEQYF | TRBJ2-7 | TRBV7-9 | NA | few
TGTGCCAGCATTCCCCCATCTGGGGCCAACGTCCTGACTTTC | CASIPPSGANVLTF | TRBJ2-6 | TRBV7-2 | NA | few
TGTGCCAGCAGCTTGGACCGACTAGCGGGAGACGAGCAGTACTTC | CASSLDRLAGDEQYF | TRBJ2-7 | TRBV5-4 | TRBD2 | NA
TGCGCCAGCAGCCCCTACCCACTAGCGTCTAGCACAGATACGCAGTATTTT | CASSPYPLASSTDTQYF | TRBJ2-3 | TRBV4-3 | TRBD2 | NA
TGTGCCAGCAGCGTAGTACAGGCCACCGGGGAGCTGTTTTTT | CASSVVQATGELFF | TRBJ2-2 | TRBV9 | NA | NA
TGTGCCAGCAGCTTGTCGGGAAAATCCTACGAGCAGTACTTC | CASSLSGKSYEQYF | TRBJ2-7 | TRBV11-2 | NA | many
TGCAGTGGTAAAGGGGGCTGGACTGAAGCTTTCTTT | CSGKGGWTEAFF | TRBJ1-1 | TRBV20-1 | TRBD1 | NA
TGTGCCACCAGTGATTCCCCTCGGGGCGGGGAGCTGTTTTTT | CATSDSPRGGELFF | TRBJ2-2 | TRBV24-1 | NA | NA
TGCGCCAGCAGCTTAGATGGTAACTCCTACAATGAGCAGTTCTTC | CASSLDGNSYNEQFF | TRBJ2-1 | TRBV5-1 | NA | NA
TGTGCCAGCAGCCAAGGTGGGACTAGCGGGAGGGGTGAGCAGTTCTTC | CASSQGGTSGRGEQFF | TRBJ2-1 | TRBV3-1 | TRBD2 | few
TGCAGTGCCTCGAGACTAGTCGGCTTTCGCAATGAGCAGTTCTTC | CSASRLVGFRNEQFF | TRBJ2-1 | TRBV20-1 | NA | few
TGTGCCAGCAGCTTAGCCGGGACTAGCGGGAGGGTAAACGAGCAGTACTTC | CASSLAGTSGRVNEQYF | TRBJ2-7 | TRBV7-9 | TRBD2 | once
TGTGCCAGCAGCCAAACGGACAGGGCCACCGGGGAGCTGTTTTTT | CASSQTDRATGELFF | TRBJ2-2 | TRBV3-1 | TRBD1 | NA
TGCAGTGCTAGAGATTTCCAGGGTATCAATGAGCAGTTCTTC | CSARDFQGINEQFF | TRBJ2-1 | TRBV20-1 | NA | NA